This is a list of T cell receptor beta chains from one sample in a study of control samples from healthy donors and cancer patients. TCRdb's copy holds only in-frame clones and misses some; the assay was immunoSEQ multiplex PCR. The data show tens of thousands of clones, about 92% seen once. Material for sequencing was PBMCs. The receptors come from a man aged 25-45 years with colorectal cancer. Each CDR3 is given with its conserved first and last residue. D genes are given only for firm matches. Clone size is stated in some rows and not others, as once, few, many or a class when expanded.

TRBJ1-1 | TRBV7-2 | . | . | CASREVDRLMNTEAFF | TGTGCCAGCAGAGAAGTGGATCGCCTAATGAACACTGAAGCTTTCTTT
TRBJ2-3 | TRBV5-5 | . | . | CASSLAVAQGTQYF | TGTGCCAGCAGCTTGGCGGTAGCCCAGGGTACGCAGTATTTT
TRBJ1-1 | TRBV7-9 | . | . | CASSLRQDYTEAFF | TGTGCCAGCAGCTTACGACAGGACTACACTGAAGCTTTCTTT
TRBJ2-7 | TRBV18 | . | . | CASSPEGNEQYF | TGTGCCAGCTCACCAGAAGGGAACGAGCAGTACTTC
TRBJ2-1 | TRBV18 | . | TRBD2 | CASSEGLAINNEQFF | TGTGCCAGCTCAGAGGGACTAGCGATCAACAATGAGCAGTTCTTC
TRBJ2-3 | TRBV5-5 | . | . | CASSLADVTDTQYF | TGTGCCAGCAGCTTGGCCGATGTCACAGATACGCAGTATTTT
TRBJ1-2 | TRBV5-4 | once | . | CASSLRGGYGYTF | TGTGCCAGCAGCTTGCGGGGGGGCTATGGCTACACCTTC
TRBJ2-5 | TRBV19 | . | TRBD1 | CASSASLRTGVGETQYF | TGTGCCAGTAGCGCCTCCCTCCGGACAGGGGTTGGCGAGACCCAGTACTTC
TRBJ1-2 | TRBV3-1/TRBV3-2 | . | . | CASSREIRQAPPSF | TGTGCCAGCAGCCGAGAAATACGACAGGCGCCTCCGAGCTTC
TRBJ2-4 | TRBV5-3 | . | TRBD2 | CARSVRARGNIQYF | TGTGCCAGAAGCGTGCGTGCGCGGGGGAACATTCAGTACTTC
TRBJ2-1 | TRBV11-2 | . | . | CASSGRLVGGLISNEQFF | TGTGCCAGCAGCGGTAGACTAGTCGGGGGGCTTATAAGTAATGAGCAGTTCTTC
TRBJ2-7 | TRBV5-5 | . | TRBD1 | CASSLGRTGGIYEQYF | TGTGCCAGCAGCTTGGGGCGGACAGGGGGCATATACGAGCAGTACTTC
TRBJ2-3 | TRBV4-3 | . | TRBD2 | CASSQDKEDHISWGGTQYF | TGCGCCAGCAGCCAAGATAAGGAGGATCACATATCATGGGGGGGTACGCAGTATTTT
TRBJ1-2 | TRBV6-6 | . | TRBD1 | CASSYNRDSYGYTF | TGTGCCAGCAGTTACAACCGGGACAGCTATGGCTACACCTTC
TRBJ1-2 | TRBV15 | once | TRBD1 | CATSRARTGTGYGYTF | TGTGCCACCAGCAGAGCCCGGACAGGGACCGGCTATGGCTACACCTTC
TRBJ2-4 | TRBV25-1 | . | TRBD1 | CASSGKEGAGNIQYF | TGTGCCAGCAGTGGTAAAGAGGGGGCCGGAAACATTCAGTACTTC
TRBJ1-4 | TRBV6-6 | . | . | CASMEGVDILNEKLFF | TGTGCCAGCATGGAGGGTGTGGACATTCTTAATGAAAAACTGTTTTTT
TRBJ1-1 | TRBV12-3/TRBV12-4 | . | . | CASTAYRGTRAFF | TGTGCCAGCACTGCCTACAGAGGAACTAGGGCTTTCTTT